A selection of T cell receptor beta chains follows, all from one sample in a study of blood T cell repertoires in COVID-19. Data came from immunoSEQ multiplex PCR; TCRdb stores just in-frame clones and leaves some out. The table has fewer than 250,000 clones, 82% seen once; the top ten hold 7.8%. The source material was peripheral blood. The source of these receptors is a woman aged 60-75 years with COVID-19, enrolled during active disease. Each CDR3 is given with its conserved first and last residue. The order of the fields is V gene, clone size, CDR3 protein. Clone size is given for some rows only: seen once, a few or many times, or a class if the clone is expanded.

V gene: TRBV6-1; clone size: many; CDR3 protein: CASSELPYLAQKHF
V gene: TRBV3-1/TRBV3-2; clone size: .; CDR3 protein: CASSQVTGGGMKETQYF
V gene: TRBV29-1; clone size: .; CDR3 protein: CSVLQGQDSPLHF
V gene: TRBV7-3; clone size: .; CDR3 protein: CASSPRGENTGELFF
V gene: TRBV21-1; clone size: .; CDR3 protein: CASTQSTESDEQFF
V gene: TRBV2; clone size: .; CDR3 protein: CASSRDRGYEQYF
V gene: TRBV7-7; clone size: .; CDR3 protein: CASSPGQQETQYF
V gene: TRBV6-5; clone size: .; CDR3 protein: CASWRGGETQYF
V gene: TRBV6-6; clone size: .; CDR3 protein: CASSRLAGTGETQYF
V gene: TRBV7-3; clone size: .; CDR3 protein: CASSSRGGASTQYF
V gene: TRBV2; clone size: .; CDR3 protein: CASSEAKNRGRQPQHF
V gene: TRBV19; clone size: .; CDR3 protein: CASSIVQGAGTEAFF
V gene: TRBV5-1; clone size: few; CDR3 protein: CASRPQGGYGYTF
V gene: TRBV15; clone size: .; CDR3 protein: CATSRGTSYEQYF
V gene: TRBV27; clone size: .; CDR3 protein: CASSRTGGFRRPQHF
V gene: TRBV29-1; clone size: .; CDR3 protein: CSVDSDNAETQYF
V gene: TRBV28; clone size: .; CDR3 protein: CASSPHLTGDNEKLFF
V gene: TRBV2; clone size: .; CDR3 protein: CASSENVFRGASGELFF
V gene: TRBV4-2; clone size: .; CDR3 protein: CASSQDGTGPSDTQYF
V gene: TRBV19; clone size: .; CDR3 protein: CASSHSNSPLHF
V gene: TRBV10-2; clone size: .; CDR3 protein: CASSQAAIYNEQFF
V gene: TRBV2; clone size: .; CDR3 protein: CASREAGMGTQYF
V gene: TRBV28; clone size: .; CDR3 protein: CASNLGREGKNQPQHF
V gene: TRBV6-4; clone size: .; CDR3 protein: CASKRRDRPKQTEAFF